This TCR beta chain was obtained from a study of OX40 agonist ivuxolimab in advanced cancers. About the research overall: People in dose escalation had one of these cancers: hepatocellular carcinoma, melanoma, renal cell or head and neck cancer. A history of anti-PD-1, anti-PD-L1 or anti-CTLA-4 therapy was acceptable, and more than 30% had some.

This CDR3 comprises 14 residues. V was clipped by 7 bases and J by 10 bases, with 17 bases between them. Germline V CDR1 and CDR2: MNHEY, SMNVEV (reference sequence). Assay: immunoSEQ multiplex PCR; the TCRdb copy retains only in-frame clones and omits some. The sample carries 35,000 to 55,000 clones, roughly 80% recorded once. The sequencing here drew on CD4+ or CD8+ T cells sorted from blood, taken in a trial of the OX40 agonist ivuxolimab. This sequence was found in an adult with an advanced solid tumor such as melanoma, head and neck, liver or kidney cancer. The gene calls are TRBV27 and TRBJ1-6; TRBD1 is a possible D gene (5 bases). CDR3 in amino acids: CASTSWGGESPLHF. CDR3 in DNA: TGTGCCAGCACCAGCTGGGGGGGAGAATCACCCCTCCACTTT.